The entry below gives a single T cell receptor (beta chain) sequence along with its context. These data come from a study of response to subunit inactivated influenza vaccine. MiXCR was run by TCRdb on the RT-PCR reads, yielding one entry per CDR3 protein. The data contain hundreds of thousands of distinct CDR3 sequences, about 10% of them singletons. Per the germline V gene, CDR1 is MGHRA and CDR2 is YSYEKL. The CDR3 has 15 amino acids. Trimming cost V 3 bases and J 4 bases, with 15 bases left between them. These records were also assigned to another study, of T cells expressing NK-cell markers. From that report: TCR beta libraries carry UMIs added by 5'RACE template switching. With respect to HCMV, most of the eight sequenced donors were seropositive, and one was seronegative. Sorting was limited to alpha-beta TCR-expressing T cells with an anti-gamma-delta TCR antibody in several experiments. These clonotypes, the leaders elsewhere, also led the CD3+CD56-NKG2C+ fraction in a few donors.

The specimen comprised PBMCs from blood, sampled on the day of vaccination. The V and J genes are TRBV4-1 and TRBJ1-2, with a weak D call TRBD1 (5 bases). This clonotype originated in a man aged 45-65 years who received an inactivated influenza vaccine. CDR3 DNA sequence: TGCGCCAGCAGCCAGCCGGGGCAGAGCAGCTATGGCTACACCTTC. Translated, it gives CASSQPGQSSYGYTF.